The source of this T cell receptor beta chain is a study of blood T cell repertoires in COVID-19. Study details: The United States, Italy and Spain were the sources of the acute and convalescent COVID-19 samples. T cells, B-cell-depleted T cells, or PBMCs provided the cDNA or gDNA that served as material.

Patients in Seattle were enrolled during active infection, then followed longitudinally. Libraries were prepared by immunoSEQ multiplex PCR; TCRdb keeps only in-frame clonotypes and omits some of them. Of fewer than 250,000 clones in the sample, more than 70% were seen once. V was shortened by 4 bases and J by 7 bases, with 18 bases between the two germline ends. Germline V gene lookup returns CDR1 SGHRS and CDR2 YFSETQ. CDR3 length equals 14 residues. The chain combines TRBV5-1 with TRBJ2-7, with D possibly being TRBD1 (5 bases). The specimen sequenced was peripheral blood. This receptor was taken from a woman older than 75 with COVID-19, enrolled during active disease. DNA for the CDR3: TGCGCCAGCAGCCATGGATCCAGGGTAAATGAGCAGTACTTC. The encoded protein is CASSHGSRVNEQYF.